Listed here are 20 T cell receptor beta chains from one sample, sequenced in a study of T-cell memory formation after mild COVID-19. TCRdb passed the 5' RACE reads through MiXCR, listing each CDR3 protein once. This table has just under 50,000 distinct CDR3 sequences, roughly an eighth appearing once. The sample taken for sequencing was PBMCs or a T cell subset sorted from them (not recorded which). The receptors were gathered from a man between 18 and 29 years old who had mild COVID-19 (a few samples of this study predate the infection). Cell type and time point are not known.

The chain carries TRBV20-1 and TRBJ2-7; D may be TRBD2 (5 bases). The germline gives CDR1 DFQATT, CDR2 SNEGSKA (reference sequence). V was cut by 2 bases and J by 0 bases, with 11 bases left in between. The CDR3 has 14 amino acids. CDR3 bases: TGCAGTGCTAGAAACGGGGAAAGCTCCTACGAGCAGTACGTC. Protein sequence: CSARNGESSYEQYV.

This clonotype was picked up a small number of times. The rearrangement uses TRBV20-1 and TRBJ1-2; the match to TRBD1 covers 9 bases. V was clipped by 3 bases and J by 8 bases; unmatched bases: 10. The CDR3 is 14 amino acids. Germline V gene sequence: CDR1 DFQATT, CDR2 SNEGSKA (reference sequence). CDR3 bases: TGCAGTGCTAGTGGGACAGGGATAGGCGGCGGCTACACCTTC. It is translated as CSASGTGIGGGYTF.

This clonotype was detected many times. The chain recombines TRBV7-6 with TRBJ2-1, with D tentatively TRBD1 or TRBD2 (7 bases each). Germline V gives CDR1 SGHVS, CDR2 FNYEAQ. The CDR3 has 13 residues. The V end was cut by 4 bases, the J end by 10 bases, with 14 bases between. Here the CDR3 reads CASSSLATGEQFF. CDR3 bases: TGTGCCAGCAGCTCACTAGCGACAGGGGAGCAGTTCTTC.

The chain is built from TRBV28 and TRBJ1-5, with 7 bases matching TRBD1. V dropped 7 bases and J dropped 8; count of bases not matched to a gene: 11. This CDR3 has 14 residues. Germline CDR1 is MDHEN and CDR2 is SYDVKM. CDR3 DNA sequence: TGTGCCAGCACCTCAGGGGGACAGAAAAAGCCCCAGCATTTT. This encodes CASTSGGQKKPQHF. The full variable domain, in which reference TRBV28 and TRBJ1-5 provide the parts outside the CDR3, is DVKVTQSSRYLVKRTGEKVFLECVQDMDHENMFWYRQDPGLGLRLIYFSYDVKMKEKGDIPEGYSVSREKKERFSLILESASTNQTSMYLCASTSGGQKKPQHFGDGTRLSIL.

The gene calls are TRBV5-4 and TRBJ2-4; 11 nucleotides line up with TRBD1. V trimming: 5 bases; J trimming: 7 bases; junction bases outside the gene matches: 5. This CDR3 is built from 14 residues. CDR1 is SGHNT and CDR2 is YYREEE in the germline V gene (reference sequence). The CDR3 DNA is TGTGCCAGCAGACGGGACAGGGGGAGGAACATTCAGTACTTC. Its protein product is CASRRDRGRNIQYF. The variable domain in full, with the rest retrieved from reference TRBV5-4 and TRBJ2-4, is ETGVTQSPTHLIKTRGQQVTLRCSSQSGHNTVSWYQQALGQGPQFIFQYYREEENGRGNFPPRFSGLQFPNYSSELNVNALELDDSALYLCASRRDRGRNIQYFGAGTRLSVL.

The chain has TRBV12-3 or TRBV12-4 and TRBJ1-5, with D unclear. V was clipped by 8 bases and J by 7 bases, with 9 bases between them. The CDR3 length is 11 residues. The CDR3 region has the DNA TGTGCCAGCGGGAGCGGGCAGCCCCAGCATTTT. Translating gives CASGSGQPQHF.

This clonotype was counted a few times. This chain links TRBV20-1 with TRBJ2-5; 9 positions match TRBD1. CDR1 is DFQATT, CDR2 SNEGSKA, per germline (reference sequence). V trimming: 5 bases; J trimming: 7 bases; junction bases outside the gene matches: 11. This CDR3 is 14 amino acids long. In nucleotides, the CDR3 is TGCAGTGCTGGGGGCCGACAGGGGGTAGGGACCCAGTACTTC. As protein: CSAGGRQGVGTQYF.

V usage is TRBV4-3 and J usage is TRBJ1-2; possibly TRBD1 for D (5 bases). The CDR3 spans 14 residues. Trimming took off 1 base at V and 4 bases at J, with 10 bases between the two ends. Germline V gene sequence: CDR1 LGHNA, CDR2 YSLEER. CDR3 sequence: CASSQGSGTYGYTF. As DNA, the CDR3 is TGCGCCAGCAGCCAAGGGTCCGGGACCTATGGCTACACCTTC.

This clonotype turned up a few times. The V call is TRBV7-2, the J call TRBJ2-2; D gene unclear. V lost 5 bases, J lost 0 bases, and 13 bases lay in between. The V gene's germline CDR1 is SGHTA and CDR2 FQGNSA. CDR3 size: 16 residues. CDR3 in amino acids: CASSPQVGSNTGELFF. The CDR3 DNA follows: TGTGCCAGCAGCCCCCAGGTCGGGTCGAACACCGGGGAGCTGTTTTTT.

The gene calls are TRBV12-3 or TRBV12-4 and TRBJ2-5; 12 bases match TRBD2. J lost 9 bases, V lost 3 bases, and 5 bases had no gene match. This CDR3 comprises 14 residues. The CDR3 here is CASSFGPSGGAQYF. In DNA form, the CDR3 reads TGTGCCAGCAGTTTTGGTCCTAGCGGGGGGGCCCAGTACTTC.

In its sample, this clonotype was seen many times. This chain connects TRBV20-1 to TRBJ1-1, with TRBD1 as a possible D gene (5 bases). The germline gives CDR1 DFQATT, CDR2 SNEGSKA (reference sequence). CDR3 length: 14 residues. The V end lost 1 base, the J end lost 3 bases, and 12 bases lay between the germline ends. The CDR3 loop reads CSARGGSRDTEAFF. CDR3 DNA: TGCAGTGCTAGAGGGGGGTCGAGAGACACTGAAGCTTTCTTT.

This clonotype was counted only a few times. V and J are TRBV5-1 and TRBJ2-1; TRBD2 aligns across 10 bases. Unmatched junction bases numbered 3, after V lost 1 base and J lost 2 bases. There are 16 residues in the CDR3. Germline CDR1 SGHRS, CDR2 YFSETQ. The CDR3: CASSLITSGAYNEQFF. CDR3 nucleotide sequence: TGCGCCAGCAGCTTGATAACTAGCGGGGCCTACAATGAGCAGTTCTTC.

J is TRBJ2-3 and V is TRBV18; TRBD1 agrees at 9 bases. CDR1 and CDR2 from the germline V gene are KGHSH and LQKENI. This CDR3 region has 17 residues. The junction had 6 bases not matched to a gene; V was cut back by 0 bases and J by 2 bases. The CDR3 bases are TGTGCCAGCTCACCACCCGCCGGGACAGGGATCACAGATACGCAGTATTTT. Protein product: CASSPPAGTGITDTQYF.

The gene calls are TRBV20-1 and TRBJ1-2; D unresolved. The CDR3 extends over 12 amino acids. The germline V gene encodes CDR1 DFQATT and CDR2 SNEGSKA (reference sequence). Trimming removed 5 bases at V and 5 bases at J, with 12 bases between. The DNA of the CDR3 is TGCAGTGCTCCGACGGCCCGATATGGCTACACCTTC. This translates into CSAPTARYGYTF.

This clonotype was observed at least ten times. This chain connects TRBV5-1 to TRBJ2-1, with TRBD2 identical over 12 bases. Trimming took 3 bases from V and 7 from J; bases not matched to a gene: 5. The V gene's germline CDR1 is SGHRS and CDR2 YFSETQ. The CDR3 spans 15 residues. The CDR3 loop reads CASSSLAGGQNEQFF. CDR3 DNA sequence: TGCGCCAGCAGCTCCCTAGCGGGGGGGCAGAATGAGCAGTTCTTC.

This chain uses TRBV18 with TRBJ2-2; D uncertain. The length of the CDR3 is 13 residues. Trimming removed 2 bases from V and 3 bases from J, with 4 bases in between. CDR1 is KGHSH and CDR2 is LQKENI in the germline V gene. CDR3 protein: CASSPRDTGELFF. In nucleotides, the CDR3 is TGTGCCAGCTCACCAAGAGACACCGGGGAGCTGTTTTTT. The full variable domain, its missing parts supplied by reference TRBV18 and TRBJ2-2, is NAGVMQNPRHLVRRRGQEARLRCSPMKGHSHVYWYRQLPEEGLKFMVYLQKENIIDESGMPKERFSAEFPKEGPSILRIQQVVRGDSAAYFCASSPRDTGELFFGEGSRLTVL.

This rearrangement joins TRBV2 to TRBJ1-5; 7 nucleotides align to TRBD1. This CDR3 region has 15 residues. V lost 4 bases, J lost 1 base, and 4 bases stayed unmatched. CDR1 SNHLY and CDR2 FYNNEI come from the germline V gene. Here the CDR3 reads CASSAQGGSNQPQHF. The CDR3 nucleotides read TGTGCCAGCAGTGCGCAGGGGGGCAGCAATCAGCCCCAGCATTTT. Full variable domain (outside the CDR3, taken from reference TRBV2 and TRBJ1-5): EPEVTQTPSHQVTQMGQEVILRCVPISNHLYFYWYRQILGQKVEFLVSFYNNEISEKSEIFDDQFSVERPDGSNFTLKIRSTKLEDSAMYFCASSAQGGSNQPQHFGDGTRLSIL.

The chain has TRBV9 and TRBJ2-1; 7 bases match TRBD1. Trimming at V came to 0 bases and at J to 5 bases, leaving 2 bases not matched to a gene. Looked up from germline, CDR1 is SGDLS and CDR2 is YYNGEE. CDR3 size: 14 residues. The CDR3: CASSVDRGHNEQFF. The CDR3 DNA reads TGTGCCAGCAGCGTAGACAGGGGTCACAATGAGCAGTTCTTC.

This clonotype was seen a handful of times. V gene TRBV20-1 combines with J gene TRBJ2-5, with 10 bases fitting TRBD2. The CDR3 is made up of 16 amino acids. V shed 0 bases, J shed 0 bases, and the junction held 4 bases outside the gene matches. Germline CDR1 reads DFQATT; CDR2 reads SNEGSKA (reference sequence). The CDR3 DNA follows: TGCAGTGCTAGAGACCTAGCGGGGGCGTACCAAGAGACCCAGTACTTC. Its protein product is CSARDLAGAYQETQYF.

V and J are TRBV29-1 and TRBJ2-1; possible D gene TRBD2, 6 bases. This CDR3 comprises 17 residues. The V and J ends lost 0 bases and 6 bases respectively, with 21 bases between them. CDR1 SQVTM and CDR2 ANQGSEA come from the germline V gene. CDR3: CSVEDLGNGGPFNEQFF. CDR3 in DNA: TGCAGCGTTGAAGATTTGGGGAACGGGGGACCCTTCAATGAGCAGTTCTTC.